Listed below are T cell receptor beta chains from one sample, sequenced in a study of blood T cells in healthy people across ages. TCRdb re-called the 5' RACE reads with MiXCR, one entry per CDR3 protein. The sample yields about 1,400,000 distinct CDR3 sequences, approximately 42% seen once. Source material: blood. The receptors were sampled from a woman in her late teens or twenties in good health. The CDR3 runs from the conserved cysteine through the conserved F or W. A D gene is named only where the DNA matches it firmly. Part of the rows lack a size; the others show once, few, many or a class for expanded clones.

- | TRBJ1-4 | TRBV4-1 | - | CASSQTREKLFF | TGCGCCAGCAGCCAGACCAGGGAAAAACTGTTTTTT
- | TRBJ1-1 | TRBV7-2 | - | CASSQAGRPTEAFF | TGTGCCAGCAGCCAGGCAGGGCGGCCCACTGAAGCTTTCTTT
few | TRBJ2-7 | TRBV11-1 | - | CASSLQGTGSYEQYF | TGTGCCAGCAGCTTACAGGGGACTGGCTCCTACGAGCAGTACTTC
few | TRBJ1-2 | TRBV10-2 | TRBD1 | CASSPDRGAYGYTF | TGCGCCAGCAGTCCGGACAGGGGGGCCTATGGCTACACCTTC
few | TRBJ2-1 | TRBV14 | TRBD2 | CASSRGLGLKFF | TGTGCCAGCAGCCGGGGACTAGGATTGAAGTTCTTC
- | TRBJ2-5 | TRBV28 | - | CASSLSTGGDQETQYF | TGTGCCAGCAGTTTATCGACAGGTGGTGATCAAGAGACCCAGTACTTC
- | TRBJ2-3 | TRBV11-1 | TRBD2 | CASSLEGAGYTDTQYF | TGTGCCAGCAGCTTAGAAGGAGCGGGGTACACAGATACGCAGTATTTT
- | TRBJ2-1 | TRBV4-1 | TRBD2 | CASSQGTTGLAGPYEQFF | TGCGCCAGCAGCCAAGGTACTACGGGACTAGCGGGACCCTACGAGCAGTTCTTC
few | TRBJ2-3 | TRBV28 | TRBD2 | CASRGAGLGTDTQYF | TGTGCCAGCAGGGGAGCGGGGTTGGGCACAGATACGCAGTATTTT
- | TRBJ2-5 | TRBV14 | - | CASSQVDETQYF | TGTGCCAGCAGCCAAGTGGATGAGACCCAGTACTTC
- | TRBJ2-7 | TRBV28 | - | CASSQQGAVTYEQYF | TGTGCCAGCAGTCAACAGGGCGCAGTCACCTACGAGCAGTACTTC
few | TRBJ1-2 | TRBV12-1 | - | CASSAPTGVADYGYTF | TGTGCCAGCAGCGCCCCAACGGGGGTTGCCGACTATGGCTACACCTTC
few | TRBJ1-6 | TRBV10-3 | TRBD1 | CAISESGQGSSPLHF | TGTGCCATCAGTGAGTCGGGACAGGGGAGTTCACCCCTCCACTTT
- | TRBJ2-1 | TRBV29-1 | TRBD2 | CSVLLAGGPNSNEQFF | TGCAGCGTCCTACTAGCGGGGGGGCCTAATAGTAATGAGCAGTTCTTC
few | TRBJ2-1 | TRBV4-2 | - | CASSQEGGGSEYNEQFF | TGTGCCAGCAGCCAAGAGGGGGGCGGGAGTGAGTACAATGAGCAGTTCTTC
few | TRBJ2-7 | TRBV14 | - | CASSQPGNTYEQYF | TGTGCCAGCAGCCAACCAGGCAATACCTACGAGCAGTACTTC
once | TRBJ1-1 | TRBV10-1 | TRBD1 | CASRGQEGTEAFF | TGCGCCAGCCGGGGACAGGAGGGCACTGAAGCTTTCTTT
- | TRBJ2-7 | TRBV12-3/TRBV12-4 | TRBD2 | CASRTLAGGKDEQYF | TGTGCCAGCAGAACCTTAGCGGGGGGTAAGGACGAGCAGTACTTC
- | TRBJ2-2 | TRBV14 | TRBD1 | CASSQQGSWIGELFF | TGTGCCAGCTCGCAACAGGGGAGTTGGATCGGGGAGCTGTTTTTT
- | TRBJ2-5 | TRBV7-9 | TRBD2 | CASSLTRLAGVETQYF | TGTGCCAGCAGCCTCACGAGACTAGCGGGAGTAGAGACCCAGTACTTC
few | TRBJ2-6 | TRBV27 | TRBD1 | CASTPNRIGQGVPGANVLTF | TGTGCCAGCACCCCAAACAGAATCGGACAGGGAGTACCTGGGGCCAACGTCCTGACTTTC
- | TRBJ2-4 | TRBV14 | TRBD1 | CASSQVRGTGPYF | TGTGCCAGCAGCCAAGTTCGGGGGACAGGGCCGTACTTC
- | TRBJ2-1 | TRBV15 | - | CATSRDPGPMNEQFF | TGTGCCACCAGCAGAGACCCGGGACCAATGAATGAGCAGTTCTTC
- | TRBJ2-5 | TRBV12-3/TRBV12-4 | TRBD2 | CASSLAVRAGEETQYF | TGTGCCAGCAGTTTAGCGGTACGGGCGGGAGAAGAGACCCAGTACTTC
few | TRBJ1-2 | TRBV5-1 | - | CASSLEPHSNYGYTF | TGCGCCAGCAGCTTAGAACCCCACTCTAACTATGGCTACACCTTC
- | TRBJ1-1 | TRBV20-1 | - | CSARDSWLWGRMNTEAFF | TGCAGTGCTAGAGATTCATGGTTATGGGGACGCATGAACACTGAAGCTTTCTTT
- | TRBJ2-7 | TRBV4-1 | TRBD2 | CASSQVSTSDSYEQYF | TGCGCCAGCAGCCAAGTATCGACTAGCGACTCCTACGAGCAGTACTTC
few | TRBJ2-1 | TRBV16 | TRBD1 | CASSQSGDRVVYNEQFF | TGTGCCAGCAGCCAATCGGGGGACAGGGTGGTCTACAATGAGCAGTTCTTC
- | TRBJ2-1 | TRBV20-1 | TRBD2 | CSARISGRPRGNEQFF | TGCAGTGCCCGGATTAGCGGGAGGCCCAGGGGGAATGAGCAGTTCTTC
- | TRBJ1-6 | TRBV16 | - | CASSQSTVSPLHF | TGTGCCAGCAGCCAATCTACAGTATCACCCCTCCACTTT
- | TRBJ2-3 | TRBV5-1 | - | CASSPTDLTDTQYF | TGCGCCAGCAGCCCGACAGATCTAACAGATACGCAGTATTTT
- | TRBJ2-7 | TRBV4-1 | TRBD1 | CASSQREWDRVIYEQYF | TGCGCCAGCAGCCAGAGGGAGTGGGACAGGGTGATCTACGAGCAGTACTTC
few | TRBJ1-6 | TRBV6-1 | - | CASSVALTDGYNSPLHF | TGTGCCAGCAGTGTGGCCTTGACTGATGGCTATAATTCACCCCTCCACTTT
- | TRBJ2-3 | TRBV7-2 | - | CASSPSATDTQYF | TGTGCCAGCAGCCCTTCCGCGACAGATACGCAGTATTTT
once | TRBJ2-5 | TRBV20-1 | - | CSAADPSNEQYF | TGCAGTGCTGCCGACCCGAGCAATGAGCAGTACTTC
once | TRBJ1-4 | TRBV3-1 | - | CASSPRVPNEKLFF | TGTGCCAGCAGCCCCAGGGTACCTAATGAAAAACTGTTTTTT